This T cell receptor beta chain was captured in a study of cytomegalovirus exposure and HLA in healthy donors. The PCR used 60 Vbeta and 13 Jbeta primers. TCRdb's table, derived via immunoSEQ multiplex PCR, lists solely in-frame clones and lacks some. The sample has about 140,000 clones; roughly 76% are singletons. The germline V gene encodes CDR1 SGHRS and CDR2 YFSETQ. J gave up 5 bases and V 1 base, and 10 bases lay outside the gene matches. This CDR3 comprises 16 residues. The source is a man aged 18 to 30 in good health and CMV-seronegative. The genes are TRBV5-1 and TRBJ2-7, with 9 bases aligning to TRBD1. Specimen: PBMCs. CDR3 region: CASSLWTGEVSDEQYF. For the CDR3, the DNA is TGCGCCAGCAGCTTGTGGACAGGGGAGGTATCGGACGAGCAGTACTTC.